These T cell receptor beta chains were read from a single sample in a study of blood T cell repertoires in COVID-19. TCRdb's table, derived via immunoSEQ multiplex PCR, lists solely in-frame clones and lacks some. Seen here are some 190,000 clones, approximately 90% observed once, and the top ten hold 1% to 1.4%. Sequences were obtained from peripheral blood. These receptors originate from a young man with acute or convalescent COVID-19. Both conserved end residues are part of each CDR3. The order of the fields is J gene, clone size, D gene, V gene, CDR3 protein, CDR3 DNA. A D gene is named only where the DNA matches it firmly. The listing skips clone size in some rows; elsewhere it reads once, few, many or a size class.

j_gene: TRBJ1-2
abundance: .
d_gene: TRBD1
v_gene: TRBV5-5
CDR3aa: CASSFYTGTGNYGYTF
CDR3nt: TGTGCCAGCAGCTTTTATACCGGGACAGGCAACTATGGCTACACCTTC

j_gene: TRBJ2-5
abundance: .
d_gene: .
v_gene: TRBV5-1
CDR3aa: CASSLGHTQETQYF
CDR3nt: TGCGCCAGCAGCCTGGGACATACCCAAGAGACCCAGTACTTC

j_gene: TRBJ2-1
abundance: .
d_gene: TRBD2
v_gene: TRBV10-3
CDR3aa: CAISDGEGWWEGRYNEQFF
CDR3nt: TGTGCCATCAGTGATGGTGAAGGTTGGTGGGAGGGCCGATACAATGAGCAGTTCTTC

j_gene: TRBJ1-5
abundance: .
d_gene: .
v_gene: TRBV30
CDR3aa: CAWSPRVNQPQHF
CDR3nt: TGTGCCTGGAGTCCCAGGGTTAATCAGCCCCAGCATTTT

j_gene: TRBJ1-4
abundance: .
d_gene: .
v_gene: TRBV6-1
CDR3aa: CASSEGGAGIREKLFF
CDR3nt: TGTGCCAGCAGTGAGGGAGGGGCAGGGATAAGGGAAAAACTGTTTTTT

j_gene: TRBJ2-3
abundance: .
d_gene: TRBD2
v_gene: TRBV12-3/TRBV12-4
CDR3aa: CASIAGAGDTQYF
CDR3nt: TGTGCCAGCATCGCGGGAGCGGGAGATACGCAGTATTTT

j_gene: TRBJ2-6
abundance: once
d_gene: TRBD1
v_gene: TRBV6-2/TRBV6-3
CDR3aa: CASSLRGTGANVLTF
CDR3nt: TGTGCCAGCAGCCTCAGGGGGACTGGGGCCAACGTCCTGACTTTC

j_gene: TRBJ2-3
abundance: .
d_gene: TRBD1
v_gene: TRBV5-1
CDR3aa: CASRSWGSGGTSTDTQYF
CDR3nt: TGCGCCAGCAGGTCGTGGGGGTCAGGGGGAACTAGCACAGATACGCAGTATTTT

j_gene: TRBJ2-4
abundance: .
d_gene: TRBD2
v_gene: TRBV3-1/TRBV3-2
CDR3aa: CASSRGGNIQYF
CDR3nt: TGTGCCAGCAGCCGCGGGGGAAACATTCAGTACTTC

j_gene: TRBJ2-7
abundance: once
d_gene: .
v_gene: TRBV5-1
CDR3aa: CASSLVGGLEQYF
CDR3nt: TGCGCCAGCAGCTTGGTAGGGGGTCTCGAGCAGTACTTC

j_gene: TRBJ2-7
abundance: .
d_gene: TRBD2
v_gene: TRBV30
CDR3aa: CAWSRGGVGYEQYF
CDR3nt: TGTGCCTGGAGTCGGGGAGGGGTAGGCTACGAGCAGTACTTC

j_gene: TRBJ2-5
abundance: .
d_gene: .
v_gene: TRBV12-3/TRBV12-4
CDR3aa: CASSGRRVETQYF
CDR3nt: TGTGCCAGCAGCGGACGGAGGGTGGAGACCCAGTACTTC

j_gene: TRBJ1-5
abundance: .
d_gene: TRBD1
v_gene: TRBV6-5
CDR3aa: CASSYGKGGSNQPQHF
CDR3nt: TGTGCCAGCAGTTATGGGAAAGGGGGCTCCAATCAGCCCCAGCATTTT

j_gene: TRBJ1-4
abundance: .
d_gene: .
v_gene: TRBV9
CDR3aa: CASSEGQPNEKLFF
CDR3nt: TGTGCCAGCAGCGAGGGACAACCTAATGAAAAACTGTTTTTT

j_gene: TRBJ2-7
abundance: .
d_gene: .
v_gene: TRBV9
CDR3aa: CASSVGPLTGTSYEQYF
CDR3nt: TGTGCCAGCAGCGTAGGTCCCCTAACGGGAACTTCCTACGAGCAGTACTTC

j_gene: TRBJ1-5
abundance: .
d_gene: .
v_gene: TRBV5-6
CDR3aa: CASSFPKTDLSNQPQHF
CDR3nt: TGTGCCAGCAGCTTCCCCAAGACAGACCTTAGCAATCAGCCCCAGCATTTT

j_gene: TRBJ1-1
abundance: .
d_gene: .
v_gene: TRBV30
CDR3aa: CAWNRAGEAFF
CDR3nt: TGTGCCTGGAACAGGGCGGGTGAAGCTTTCTTT

j_gene: TRBJ1-1
abundance: .
d_gene: .
v_gene: TRBV7-3
CDR3aa: CASSVLPGSNTEAFF
CDR3nt: TGTGCCAGCAGCGTTCTCCCGGGATCGAACACTGAAGCTTTCTTT

j_gene: TRBJ2-1
abundance: .
d_gene: TRBD2
v_gene: TRBV5-1
CDR3aa: CASSSANSGLAGVSNEQFF
CDR3nt: TGCGCCAGCAGCTCTGCCAATTCCGGACTAGCGGGAGTCAGCAATGAGCAGTTCTTC

j_gene: TRBJ1-4
abundance: .
d_gene: TRBD1
v_gene: TRBV30
CDR3aa: CAWRNDRAGEKLFF
CDR3nt: TGTGCCTGGAGGAACGACAGGGCCGGCGAAAAACTGTTTTTT

j_gene: TRBJ2-5
abundance: once
d_gene: TRBD2
v_gene: TRBV30
CDR3aa: CAWSGDGTSGRDQYF
CDR3nt: TGTGCCTGGAGTGGGGATGGGACTAGCGGGAGGGATCAGTACTTC

j_gene: TRBJ1-6
abundance: .
d_gene: TRBD1
v_gene: TRBV11-1
CDR3aa: CASTRGGQGHSPLHF
CDR3nt: TGTGCCAGCACCAGAGGCGGACAGGGGCACTCACCCCTCCACTTT

j_gene: TRBJ1-2
abundance: .
d_gene: .
v_gene: TRBV7-9
CDR3aa: CASSLTGVEGYTF
CDR3nt: TGTGCCAGCAGCCTAACCGGGGTAGAAGGCTACACCTTC

j_gene: TRBJ1-2
abundance: .
d_gene: TRBD1
v_gene: TRBV6-1
CDR3aa: CASSDRTGGFYGYTF
CDR3nt: TGTGCCAGCAGTGACCGGACAGGGGGCTTCTATGGCTACACCTTC

j_gene: TRBJ2-7
abundance: .
d_gene: .
v_gene: TRBV10-1
CDR3aa: CASSAADSYEQYF
CDR3nt: TGCGCCAGCAGTGCAGCGGATTCCTACGAGCAGTACTTC

j_gene: TRBJ2-1
abundance: .
d_gene: .
v_gene: TRBV19
CDR3aa: CASSMWLGDEQFF
CDR3nt: TGTGCCAGTAGTATGTGGCTAGGAGATGAGCAGTTCTTC

j_gene: TRBJ1-3
abundance: .
d_gene: .
v_gene: TRBV18
CDR3aa: CASSPWTEGNTIYF
CDR3nt: TGTGCCAGCTCACCGTGGACTGAGGGAAACACCATATATTTT

j_gene: TRBJ1-6
abundance: few
d_gene: .
v_gene: TRBV15
CDR3aa: CATSRDLGLNSPLHF
CDR3nt: TGTGCCACCAGCAGAGACCTGGGACTGAATTCACCCCTCCACTTT

j_gene: TRBJ2-3
abundance: .
d_gene: TRBD2
v_gene: TRBV20-1
CDR3aa: CSASASGASTDTQYF
CDR3nt: TGCAGTGCTAGTGCTAGCGGAGCTAGCACAGATACGCAGTATTTT